This T cell receptor (beta chain) was sequenced for a study of preoperative IRX-2 immunotherapy in early breast cancer (dated by TCRdb to the late 2010s). Libraries came from the immunoSEQ multiplex PCR assay. The source is immuneACCESS, and TCRdb retained only in-frame sequences with V and J called. Part of the clones is not carried over; for the studies checked, unresolved V genes explain less than half of this, and the remainder is unexplained. The sample table contains over 60,000 clones; only one count was recorded for roughly 94% of them. The ten largest clones represent roughly 1.5% of the sample. Remarks on this clone: Which antigen it targets is not known. Base qualities are not recorded, but no much larger clone differs from it by a single base.

The treatment or condition label of this sample denotes: preoperative locoregional IRX-2 cytokine immunotherapy. The samples were obtained from a phase Ib study that tested preoperative, locoregional IRX-2 cytokine immunotherapy designed to prime immune responses. Before surgery, IRX-2 was given to the donors, who were patients with early-stage breast cancer. Unmatched junction bases come to 9, with V trimmed by 4 bases and J by 6 bases. CDR1 ENHRY and CDR2 SYGVKD are derived from the germline V gene. The CDR3 measures 15 amino acids from cysteine to phenylalanine. Kept here is only the CDR3 DNA, which spans 45 bases and is read in frame from base 1.

The clonotype was recovered from a human donor with breast cancer. This specimen was collected from a patient treated with IRX-2 immunotherapy. In this chain, TRBV10-3 is recombined with TRBJ1-2; 9 middle bases align to TRBD1. The sequence in DNA is TGTGCCATCAGTGTCCTCACGGACAGGGGCGATGGCTACACCTTC. This translates into CAISVLTDRGDGYTF.